This T cell receptor beta chain was identified in a study of T cell repertoires in cytomegalovirus infection. Study overall: In public TCR beta signatures, there were indications of both CMV infection and matching HLA type. Whole-study results and caveats: The ex vivo response showed dominance by HLA-C-restricted CMV-specific TCR beta clonotypes.

This clonotype was counted only a few times. The antigen is not known. V dropped 1 base and J dropped 2 bases, with 11 bases sitting between them. The CDR3 contains 15 residues. TCRdb re-called the reads with MiXCR, one entry per CDR3 protein. The sample has approximately 1,000,000 distinct CDR3 sequences, less than 35% seen once. This receptor was identified in a human donor in good health (CMV status not recorded). Some clones in this sample may be carry-over from other donors' samples. The J gene is TRBJ2-5, the V gene TRBV12-3 or TRBV12-4; D possibly corresponds to TRBD1 (5 bases). This material consisted of cultured CD8+ T cells from PBMCs, taken from culture after CMV antigen stimulation. The CDR3 loop is CASSLETGVQETQYF. Here the CDR3 DNA reads TGTGCCAGCAGTTTAGAAACAGGAGTTCAAGAGACCCAGTACTTC.